This T cell receptor beta chain originates from a study of blood T cell repertoires in COVID-19. About the study: Researchers got acute and convalescent COVID-19 samples from the United States, Italy and Spain. The cDNA or gDNA used as material had been derived from T cells, B-cell-depleted T cells, or PBMCs.

Original handling: It was from reference gene primer amplification that nucleated cell counts were estimated. The repertoire was sequenced with immunoSEQ multiplex PCR; TCRdb's copy has only in-frame clones and lacks some. The DNA was the basis for D and trimming; V, J and clone size are from that table. The data contain more than 200,000 clones, about 87% of them singletons. The V segment lost 6 bases and the J segment 2 bases; nucleotides outside the gene matches: 3. The CDR3 is 13 amino acids. Per germline, CDR1 MNHEY and CDR2 SMNVEV (reference sequence). Those enrolled in Seattle joined during active infection and were followed longitudinally afterward.

The chain is built from TRBV27 and TRBJ1-2; 7 bases map to TRBD1. Sequenced input: peripheral blood. The receptor was derived from a woman in her 30s with COVID-19, enrolled during active disease. In DNA form, the CDR3 reads TGTGCCAGCAGGAGGGGGCCCAACTATGGCTACACCTTC. Amino acid sequence: CASRRGPNYGYTF.